The 11 T cell receptor beta chains below come from one sample, sequenced in a study of CD8+CD57+ T cells in acquired aplastic anemia. According to the study, genomic DNA was the template for TCR beta VDJ and CDR3 profiling. TCRdb processed the reads anew with MiXCR; each CDR3 protein has one entry. The sample yields 450,000 to 550,000 distinct CDR3 sequences, around 32% seen once. In patients chosen for sequencing, flow cytometry had shown CD8+CD57+ cell expansion. Source material: sorted CD4+, CD8+, or CD8+CD57+ T cells (not recorded which) from PBMCs. All receptors come from a human donor with aplastic anemia.

Concerning this clonotype: A read error is possible here, since a much larger clone lies one base away. The rearrangement links TRBV7-2 to TRBJ1-1; unclear D gene. CDR3 length: 15 amino acids. V lost 2 bases to trimming and J lost 0 bases, with 10 bases between them. Germline loops: CDR1 SGHTA, CDR2 FQGNSA. The CDR3 bases are TGTGCCAGCAGCTTAACACAGCCCATGAACACTGAAGCTTTCTTT. It codes for CASSLTQPMNTEAFF.

The rearrangement uses TRBV2 and TRBJ2-1, with 7 bases fitting TRBD1. Germline V gene data show CDR1 as SNHLY and CDR2 as FYNNEI. This CDR3 is 15 amino acids long. V trimming: 7 bases; J trimming: 4 bases; junction bases outside the gene matches: 10. The CDR3 DNA follows: TGTGCCAGCACCAGGGACAGACCCTCGTACAATGAGCAGTTCTTC. Protein sequence: CASTRDRPSYNEQFF. The full variable domain, completed using reference TRBV2 and TRBJ2-1, is EPEVTQTPSHQVTQMGQEVILRCVPISNHLYFYWYRQILGQKVEFLVSFYNNEISEKSEIFDDQFSVERPDGSNFTLKIRSTKLEDSAMYFCASTRDRPSYNEQFFGPGTRLTVL.

V gene TRBV24-1 combines with J gene TRBJ1-5; TRBD1 matches 7 bases. V was clipped by 4 bases and J by 0 bases; unmatched bases: 2. This CDR3 has 15 amino acids. Germline CDR1 is KGHDR and CDR2 is SFDVKD. The chain's CDR3 is CATSEGQFSNQPQHF. The CDR3 DNA follows: TGTGCCACCAGTGAGGGACAGTTTAGCAATCAGCCCCAGCATTTT.

This clonotype was recorded many times. This chain connects TRBV7-2 to TRBJ2-5; 9 bases line up with TRBD2. The trim removed 1 base at V and 5 bases at J, leaving 5 bases unmatched. There are 15 residues in the CDR3. The germline V gene has CDR1 SGHTA and CDR2 FQGNSA. The CDR3 coding sequence is TGTGCCAGCAGCTTAGTAGCTAGCGGGGATGAGACCCAGTACTTC. As protein: CASSLVASGDETQYF. Full variable domain (rest looked up from reference TRBV7-2 and TRBJ2-5): GAGVSQSPSNKVTEKGKDVELRCDPISGHTALYWYRQSLGQGLEFLIYFQGNSAPDKSGLPSDRFSAERTGGSVSTLTIQRTQQEDSAVYLCASSLVASGDETQYFGPGTRLLVL.

The gene calls are TRBV29-1 and TRBJ2-7, with 10 bases fitting TRBD2. With V trimmed by 2 bases and J by 0 bases, 7 bases remained unmatched. The CDR3 length is 16 residues. Germline assignment: CDR1 SQVTM and CDR2 ANQGSEA. The CDR3 is CSVERRLAGDSYEQYF. The CDR3 DNA reads TGCAGCGTTGAACGGCGGCTAGCGGGAGACTCCTACGAGCAGTACTTC.

Of note for this clonotype: One junction end does not reproduce the germline sequence, and a read error may be involved. V usage is TRBV11-2 and J usage is TRBJ2-7; 9 bases are a match to TRBD2. CDR3 length: 17 residues. Germline V gene lookup returns CDR1 SGHAT and CDR2 FQNNGV. The CDR3 DNA follows: TGTGCCAGCAGTTTAGTCCTCGGACTAGCGCTCTCCTACGAGCAGTACTTC. Protein: CASSLVLGLALSYEQYF.

This clonotype was seen a few times. The chain links TRBV7-2 to TRBJ2-5; the D gene is possibly TRBD2 (5 bases). Germline V gene sequence: CDR1 SGHTA, CDR2 FQGNSA. The CDR3 covers 18 residues. V lost 2 bases and J 2 bases, leaving 21 bases between the germline ends. This CDR3 is CASSLNGVRLGRQETQYF. The DNA for the CDR3 is TGTGCCAGCAGCTTAAACGGCGTTCGATTGGGGAGACAAGAGACCCAGTACTTC.

The rearrangement uses TRBV20-1 and TRBJ1-1; D gene uncertain. CDR3 length equals 15 residues. Germline CDR1 DFQATT, CDR2 SNEGSKA (reference sequence). V was trimmed by 0 bases and J by 3 bases, leaving 14 bases between them. The CDR3 coding sequence is TGCAGTGCTAGAGACCCTCGGCAGAGCCACACTGAAGCTTTCTTT. Residues: CSARDPRQSHTEAFF.

This clonotype was detected ten times or more. For the CDR3, the DNA is TGTGCCAGCAGTGAAAACAGGGGGCGTACTGAAGCTTTCTTT. As protein: CASSENRGRTEAFF. The rearrangement links TRBV25-1 to TRBJ1-1; 9 bases agree with TRBD1. This CDR3 spans 14 amino acids. With V trimmed by 2 bases and J by 5 bases, 3 bases remained unmatched. The germline V gene encodes CDR1 MGHDK and CDR2 SYGVNS. The full variable domain, its missing parts supplied by reference TRBV25-1 and TRBJ1-1, is EADIYQTPRYLVIGTGKKITLECSQTMGHDKMYWYQQDPGMELHLIHYSYGVNSTEKGDLSSESTVSRIRTEHFPLTLESARPSHTSQYLCASSENRGRTEAFFGQGTRLTVV.

This clonotype appeared many times. This sequence joins TRBV7-9 and TRBJ1-1; 8 nucleotides agree with TRBD1. The germline gives CDR1 SEHNR, CDR2 FQNEAQ (reference sequence). The CDR3 spans 14 residues. V gave up 1 base and J gave up 7 bases; unmatched junction bases: 5. Written as DNA, the CDR3 is TGTGCCAGCAGCTTAGTAGGACAGGGCAGTGAAGCTTTCTTT. Protein: CASSLVGQGSEAFF.

This clonotype was seen ten or more times. The V call is TRBV29-1, the J call TRBJ1-1, with D tentatively TRBD1 (5 bases). The CDR3 is made up of 10 amino acids. Germline CDR1 and CDR2: SQVTM and ANQGSEA. The V end lost 4 bases, the J end lost 11 bases, and 11 bases lay between the germline ends. CDR3 DNA: TGCAGCGTTGTGGAGGGGCCCGCTTTCTTT. Protein sequence: CSVVEGPAFF.